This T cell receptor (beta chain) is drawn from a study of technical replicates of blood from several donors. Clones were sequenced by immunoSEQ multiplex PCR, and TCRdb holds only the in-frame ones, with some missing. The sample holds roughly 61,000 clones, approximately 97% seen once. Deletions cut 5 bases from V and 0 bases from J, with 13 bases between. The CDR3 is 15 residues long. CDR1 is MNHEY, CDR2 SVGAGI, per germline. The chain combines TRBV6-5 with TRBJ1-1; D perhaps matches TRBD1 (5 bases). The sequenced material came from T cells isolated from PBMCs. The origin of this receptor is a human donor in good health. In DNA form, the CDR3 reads TGTGCCAGCAGTGCTGACAGATTTATGAACACTGAAGCTTTCTTT. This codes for CASSADRFMNTEAFF.